The rows below give T cell receptor beta chains drawn from one sample of a study of CD8 T cells in Susac syndrome. One entry per CDR3 protein, called by TCRdb with MiXCR from the immunoSEQ multiplex PCR reads. The data contain approximately 200,000 distinct CDR3 sequences, roughly 95% of them singletons. Sequences were obtained from CD4+ T cells from PBMCs. All receptors derive from a human donor with multiple sclerosis. Each CDR3 is given with its conserved first and last residue. Fields, in order: CDR3 DNA, CDR3 protein, clone size, J gene, V gene, D gene, CDR3 length. The D gene is left open where the match is weak. Size is omitted from some rows. Given values are once, few, many or a class for expanded clones.

DNA: TGTGCCAGCAGCCAATTCTGGACGGCCTCCTACGAGCAGTACTTC
CDR3: CASSQFWTASYEQYF
size: NA
J: TRBJ2-7
V: TRBV3-1
D: NA
length: 15

DNA: TGTGCCAGCAGTCCGGACAGGAGCAATCAGCCCCAGCATTTT
CDR3: CASSPDRSNQPQHF
size: NA
J: TRBJ1-5
V: TRBV2
D: TRBD1
length: 14

DNA: TGTGCCAGCAGTTCCTCCTTCTACGAGCAGTACTTC
CDR3: CASSSSFYEQYF
size: NA
J: TRBJ2-7
V: TRBV12-3/TRBV12-4
D: NA
length: 12

DNA: TGTGCCTGGAGAGTAGGGGTGAACACTGAAGCTTTCTTT
CDR3: CAWRVGVNTEAFF
size: NA
J: TRBJ1-1
V: TRBV30
D: NA
length: 13

DNA: TGTGCCAGCAGCCTTGGACAGGGAAGGAGTTACGAGCAGTACTTC
CDR3: CASSLGQGRSYEQYF
size: NA
J: TRBJ2-7
V: TRBV7-9
D: TRBD1
length: 15

DNA: TGTGCCTGGAGTTCCCGGACAGACAATGAGCAGTTCTTC
CDR3: CAWSSRTDNEQFF
size: few
J: TRBJ2-1
V: TRBV30
D: NA
length: 13

DNA: TGCGCCAGCAGCCACGGGGGTAACGAGTACAATGAGCAGTTCTTC
CDR3: CASSHGGNEYNEQFF
size: NA
J: TRBJ2-1
V: TRBV4-3
D: NA
length: 15

DNA: TGCAGTGCTCTACTAGCGGGGAGGAACGAGCAGTACTTC
CDR3: CSALLAGRNEQYF
size: NA
J: TRBJ2-7
V: TRBV20-1
D: TRBD2
length: 13

DNA: TGTGCCAGCAGCGTGAGGACAGGCCAAGAGACCCAGTACTTC
CDR3: CASSVRTGQETQYF
size: NA
J: TRBJ2-5
V: TRBV9
D: TRBD1
length: 14

DNA: TGTGCCAGCAGCTGGACAGGGGGCGCGAGCTATGGCTACACCTTC
CDR3: CASSWTGGASYGYTF
size: NA
J: TRBJ1-2
V: TRBV7-9
D: TRBD1
length: 15

DNA: TGTGCCAGCAGTTTCCATGGGGCAGGGGCTGAAGCTTTCTTT
CDR3: CASSFHGAGAEAFF
size: NA
J: TRBJ1-1
V: TRBV12-3/TRBV12-4
D: NA
length: 14

DNA: TGTGCCAGTAGCCGGACGGGGGCAGCTAACTATGGCTACACCTTC
CDR3: CASSRTGAANYGYTF
size: NA
J: TRBJ1-2
V: TRBV19
D: NA
length: 15

DNA: TGCAGTGCTCCCCCCCCTGGATCAGGTTTTAACTATGGCTACACCTTC
CDR3: CSAPPPGSGFNYGYTF
size: once
J: TRBJ1-2
V: TRBV20-1
D: NA
length: 16

DNA: TGTGCCAGCACCCCCGGGAGAGCAGGCTATGGCTACACCTTC
CDR3: CASTPGRAGYGYTF
size: once
J: TRBJ1-2
V: TRBV12-3/TRBV12-4
D: NA
length: 14

DNA: TGCAGCGTTGAAGATGAGGGCCCACTGAACTATGGCTACACCTTC
CDR3: CSVEDEGPLNYGYTF
size: NA
J: TRBJ1-2
V: TRBV29-1
D: NA
length: 15

DNA: TGCAGTGCGAGCCAGACAGGGAACTATGGCTACACCTTC
CDR3: CSASQTGNYGYTF
size: NA
J: TRBJ1-2
V: TRBV20-1
D: TRBD1
length: 13

DNA: TGTGCCAGCAGTTTCGGGACAGCCACCGGGGAGCTGTTTTTT
CDR3: CASSFGTATGELFF
size: NA
J: TRBJ2-2
V: TRBV28
D: TRBD1
length: 14

DNA: TGCAGCGTTGGACCGACAGGGGATCTTGATGGCTACACCTTC
CDR3: CSVGPTGDLDGYTF
size: NA
J: TRBJ1-2
V: TRBV29-1
D: TRBD1
length: 14

DNA: TGTGCCAGCAGTTTCCTAGCGACAGGGGGTATCTACGAGCAGTACTTC
CDR3: CASSFLATGGIYEQYF
size: NA
J: TRBJ2-7
V: TRBV28
D: TRBD1
length: 16

DNA: TGTGCCAGCAGAAAGAGTAGCGGGGCTTATACGCAGTATTTT
CDR3: CASRKSSGAYTQYF
size: NA
J: TRBJ2-3
V: TRBV6-4
D: TRBD2
length: 14

DNA: TGTGCCAGCAGTTTGGACACCGACTCCTACGAGCAGTACTTC
CDR3: CASSLDTDSYEQYF
size: NA
J: TRBJ2-7
V: TRBV2
D: NA
length: 14

DNA: TGCGCCAGCAGCTCAAACGGAGAGACCCAGTACTTC
CDR3: CASSSNGETQYF
size: NA
J: TRBJ2-5
V: TRBV5-1
D: NA
length: 12

DNA: TGTGCCTGGAGACAGAACACTGAAGCTTTCTTT
CDR3: CAWRQNTEAFF
size: NA
J: TRBJ1-1
V: TRBV30
D: NA
length: 11

DNA: TGTGCCAGCCGGGACAGGTTCTATGGCTACACCTTC
CDR3: CASRDRFYGYTF
size: NA
J: TRBJ1-2
V: TRBV28
D: TRBD1
length: 12

DNA: TGTGCCAGCAGCCCCTGGGGGGGGTATGGCTACACCTTC
CDR3: CASSPWGGYGYTF
size: NA
J: TRBJ1-2
V: TRBV9
D: NA
length: 13

DNA: TGTGCCAGCAGCGCTACATGGACTAGCGGGGGGCCGAATGAGCAGTTCTTC
CDR3: CASSATWTSGGPNEQFF
size: NA
J: TRBJ2-1
V: TRBV9
D: TRBD2
length: 17

DNA: TGTGCCAGCAGTTTAGGGGACGATGAGCAGTTCTTC
CDR3: CASSLGDDEQFF
size: NA
J: TRBJ2-1
V: TRBV12-3/TRBV12-4
D: NA
length: 12

DNA: TGTGCCTGGAGTGGGGGACAAAGGGATCAGCCCCAGCATTTT
CDR3: CAWSGGQRDQPQHF
size: NA
J: TRBJ1-5
V: TRBV30
D: NA
length: 14

DNA: TGCAGTGCTAGAGATCGGACAGAGGGTGGCTACACCTTC
CDR3: CSARDRTEGGYTF
size: NA
J: TRBJ1-2
V: TRBV20-1
D: NA
length: 13

DNA: TGCAGCGTTGTTGGACAGGGTAACTACAATGAGCAGTTCTTC
CDR3: CSVVGQGNYNEQFF
size: NA
J: TRBJ2-1
V: TRBV29-1
D: TRBD1
length: 14

DNA: TGCAGCTCCCACTGGGACAGGGGGCCTACTAATGAAAAACTGTTTTTT
CDR3: CSSHWDRGPTNEKLFF
size: NA
J: TRBJ1-4
V: TRBV29-1
D: TRBD1
length: 16

DNA: TGCAGCGGGGGACAGGGGGCCGGCTACACCTTC
CDR3: CSGGQGAGYTF
size: NA
J: TRBJ1-2
V: TRBV29-1
D: TRBD1
length: 11